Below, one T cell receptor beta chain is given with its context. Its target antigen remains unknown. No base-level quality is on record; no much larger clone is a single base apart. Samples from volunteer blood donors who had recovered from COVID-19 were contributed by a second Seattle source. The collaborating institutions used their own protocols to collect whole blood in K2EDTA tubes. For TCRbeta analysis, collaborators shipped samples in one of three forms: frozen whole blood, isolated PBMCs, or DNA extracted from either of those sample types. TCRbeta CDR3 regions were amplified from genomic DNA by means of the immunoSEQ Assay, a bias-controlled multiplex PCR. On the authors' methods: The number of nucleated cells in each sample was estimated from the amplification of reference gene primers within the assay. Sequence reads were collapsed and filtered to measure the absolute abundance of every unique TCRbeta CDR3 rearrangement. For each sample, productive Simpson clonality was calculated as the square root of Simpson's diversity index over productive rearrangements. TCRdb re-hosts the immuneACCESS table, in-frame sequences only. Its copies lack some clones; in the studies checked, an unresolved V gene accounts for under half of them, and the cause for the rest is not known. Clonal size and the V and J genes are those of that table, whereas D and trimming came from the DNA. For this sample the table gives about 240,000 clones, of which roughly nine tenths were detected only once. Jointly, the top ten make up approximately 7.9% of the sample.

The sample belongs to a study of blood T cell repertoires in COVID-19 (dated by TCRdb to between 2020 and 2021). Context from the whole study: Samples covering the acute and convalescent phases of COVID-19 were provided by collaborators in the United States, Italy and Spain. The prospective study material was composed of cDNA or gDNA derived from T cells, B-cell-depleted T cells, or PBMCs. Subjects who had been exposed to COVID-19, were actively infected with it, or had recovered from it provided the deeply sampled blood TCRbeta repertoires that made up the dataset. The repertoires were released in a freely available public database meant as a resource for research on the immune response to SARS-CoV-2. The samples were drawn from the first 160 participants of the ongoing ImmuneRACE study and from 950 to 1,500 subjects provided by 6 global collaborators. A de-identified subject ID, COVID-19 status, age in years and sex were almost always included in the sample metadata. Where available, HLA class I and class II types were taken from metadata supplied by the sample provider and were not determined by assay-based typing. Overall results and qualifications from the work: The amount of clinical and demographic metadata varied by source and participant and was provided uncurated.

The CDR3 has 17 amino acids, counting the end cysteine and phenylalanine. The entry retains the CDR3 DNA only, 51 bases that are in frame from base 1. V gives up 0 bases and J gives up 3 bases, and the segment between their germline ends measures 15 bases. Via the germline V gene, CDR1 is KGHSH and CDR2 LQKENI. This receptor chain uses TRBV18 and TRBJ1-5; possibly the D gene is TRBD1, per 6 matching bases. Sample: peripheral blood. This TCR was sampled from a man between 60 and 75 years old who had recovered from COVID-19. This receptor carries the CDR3 CASSPPTGIDNNQPQHF. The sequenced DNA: TGTGCCAGCTCACCACCGACAGGCATAGATAACAATCAGCCCCAGCATTTT.